The source of this T cell receptor beta chain is a study of blood T cell repertoires in COVID-19. About the study: Acute and convalescent COVID-19 specimens originated in the United States, Italy and Spain. PBMCs, B-cell-depleted T cells, or T cells were the source of the cDNA or gDNA that made up the material.

Original processing notes: Reference gene primers were amplified, and this amplification served to estimate nucleated cell counts. The protocol was immunoSEQ multiplex PCR, while the TCRdb copy is restricted to in-frame clones and leaves out a portion. The V and J calls and clone size come from that table; D and trimming were worked out from the DNA. The table lists about 220,000 clones, 80% to 90% of them singletons, with just under 20% in the top ten. This clone was observed a handful of times. The CDR3 spans 17 residues. Trimming removed 1 base from V and 7 bases from J; junction bases left unmatched: 10. CDR1 SGHAT and CDR2 FQNNGV come from the germline V gene.

Sequencing was performed on peripheral blood. The TCR was taken from a man aged 25 to 40 with active or convalescent COVID-19. The rearrangement links TRBV11-2 to TRBJ2-5, with 12 bases matching TRBD2. CDR3 sequence reads: CASSLVPPSGGAGTQYF. The CDR3 region has the DNA TGTGCCAGCAGCTTAGTTCCGCCTAGCGGGGGGGCAGGGACCCAGTACTTC.